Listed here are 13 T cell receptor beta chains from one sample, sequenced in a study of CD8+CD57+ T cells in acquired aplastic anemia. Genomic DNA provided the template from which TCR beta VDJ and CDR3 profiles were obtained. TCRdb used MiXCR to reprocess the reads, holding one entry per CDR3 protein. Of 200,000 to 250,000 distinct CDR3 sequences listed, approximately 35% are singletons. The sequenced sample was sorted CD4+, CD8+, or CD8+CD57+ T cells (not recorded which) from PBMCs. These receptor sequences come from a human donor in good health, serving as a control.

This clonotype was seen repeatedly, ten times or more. DNA of the CDR3: TGTGCCAGCAGCACCCGACGACTAGCGGGAGCTTCCGAGCAGTACTTC. Encoded protein: CASSTRRLAGASEQYF. This sequence joins TRBV4-2 and TRBJ2-7; 12 positions match TRBD2. CDR1 LGHNA and CDR2 YNFKEQ come from the germline V gene. J gave up 6 bases and V 5 bases, and 11 bases lay outside the gene matches. The CDR3 spans 16 residues.

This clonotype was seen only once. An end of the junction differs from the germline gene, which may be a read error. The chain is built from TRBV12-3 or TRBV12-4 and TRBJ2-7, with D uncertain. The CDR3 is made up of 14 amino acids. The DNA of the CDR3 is TGTGCCAGCGGAAAGGACCAGAGCTACTACAAGCAGTACTTC. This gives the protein CASGKDQSYYKQYF.

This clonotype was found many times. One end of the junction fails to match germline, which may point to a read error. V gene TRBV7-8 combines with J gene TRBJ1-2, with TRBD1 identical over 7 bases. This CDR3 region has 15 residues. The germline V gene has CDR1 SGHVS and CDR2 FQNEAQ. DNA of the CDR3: TGTGCCAGCAGCTTACGGGACAGCCCTAATTATGGCTACACCTTC. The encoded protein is CASSLRDSPNYGYTF. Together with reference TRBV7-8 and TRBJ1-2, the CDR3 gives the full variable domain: GAGVSQSPRYKVAKRGQDVALRCDPISGHVSLFWYQQALGQGPEFLTYFQNEAQLDKSGLPSDRFFAERPEGSVSTLKIQRTQQEDSAVYLCASSLRDSPNYGYTFGSGTRLTVV.

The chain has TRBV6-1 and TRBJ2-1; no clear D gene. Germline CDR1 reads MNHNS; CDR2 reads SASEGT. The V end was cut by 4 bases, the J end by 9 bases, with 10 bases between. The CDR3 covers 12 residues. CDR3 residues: CASSVGGREQFF. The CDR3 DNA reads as TGTGCCAGCAGTGTCGGTGGGCGTGAGCAGTTCTTC.

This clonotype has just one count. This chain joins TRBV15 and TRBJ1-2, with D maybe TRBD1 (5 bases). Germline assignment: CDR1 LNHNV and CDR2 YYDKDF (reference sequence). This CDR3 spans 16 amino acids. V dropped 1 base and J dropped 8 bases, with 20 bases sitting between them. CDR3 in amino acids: CATSRGDARLEGGYTF. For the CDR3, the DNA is TGTGCCACCAGCAGAGGGGACGCACGTTTGGAGGGAGGCTACACCTTC.

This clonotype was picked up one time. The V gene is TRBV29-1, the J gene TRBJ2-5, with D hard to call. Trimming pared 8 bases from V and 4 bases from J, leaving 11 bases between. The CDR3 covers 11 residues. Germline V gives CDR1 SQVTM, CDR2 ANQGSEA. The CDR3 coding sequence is TGCAGCTTTGGATTCGGAGAGACCCAGTACTTC. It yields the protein CSFGFGETQYF.

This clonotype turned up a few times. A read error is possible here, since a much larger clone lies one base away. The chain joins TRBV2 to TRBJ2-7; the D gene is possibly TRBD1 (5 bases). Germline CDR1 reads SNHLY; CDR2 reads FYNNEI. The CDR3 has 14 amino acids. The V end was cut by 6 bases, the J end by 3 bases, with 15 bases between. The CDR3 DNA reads TGTGCCAGCAGCCCGAACCAGGGAAACTACGAGCAGTACTTC. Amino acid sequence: CASSPNQGNYEQYF.

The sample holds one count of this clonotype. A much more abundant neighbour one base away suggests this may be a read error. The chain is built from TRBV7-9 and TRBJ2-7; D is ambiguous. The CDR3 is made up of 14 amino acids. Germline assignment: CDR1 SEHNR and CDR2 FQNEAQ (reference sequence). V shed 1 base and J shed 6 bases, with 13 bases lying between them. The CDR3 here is CASSLEWGPLEQYF. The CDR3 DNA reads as TGTGCCAGCAGCTTAGAATGGGGTCCCCTCGAGCAGTACTTC.

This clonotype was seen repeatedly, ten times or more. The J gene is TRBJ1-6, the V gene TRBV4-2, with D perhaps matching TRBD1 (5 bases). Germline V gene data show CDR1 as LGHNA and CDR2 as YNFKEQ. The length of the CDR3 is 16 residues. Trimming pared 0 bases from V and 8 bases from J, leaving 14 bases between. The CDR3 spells CASSQDWYLGDSPLHF. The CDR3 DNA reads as TGTGCCAGCAGCCAAGACTGGTATCTGGGGGATTCACCCCTCCACTTT.

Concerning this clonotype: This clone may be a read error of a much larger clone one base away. CDR3 amino acids: CVSSFAGQNEKLFF. The CDR3 DNA follows: TGTGTCAGCAGCTTTGCCGGACAGAATGAAAAACTGTTTTTT. The chain uses TRBV5-5 and TRBJ1-4; the D gene is possibly TRBD1 (6 bases). This CDR3 region has 14 residues. Germline assignment: CDR1 SGHKS and CDR2 YYEKEE (reference sequence). Based on the CDR3 plus reference TRBV5-5 and TRBJ1-4, the full variable domain is DAGVTQSPTHLIKTRGQQVTLRCSPISGHKSVSWYQQVLGQGPQFIFQYYEKEERGRGNFPDRFSARQFPNYSSELNVNALLLGDSALYLCVSSFAGQNEKLFFGSGTQLSVL.

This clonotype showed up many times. The CDR3 reads CASSVGSVADTQYF. The CDR3 bases are TGTGCCAGCAGCGTCGGTAGCGTGGCGGATACGCAGTATTTT. The chain is built from TRBV9 and TRBJ2-3, with D perhaps matching TRBD2 (5 bases). The germline V and J ends were trimmed by 2 bases and 6 bases, with 13 bases remaining between them. Germline CDR1 SGDLS, CDR2 YYNGEE. The CDR3 is 14 amino acids. Supplemented by reference TRBV9 and TRBJ2-3, the full variable domain reads DSGVTQTPKHLITATGQRVTLRCSPRSGDLSVYWYQQSLDQGLQFLIQYYNGEERAKGNILERFSAQQFPDLHSELNLSSLELGDSALYFCASSVGSVADTQYFGPGTRLTVL.

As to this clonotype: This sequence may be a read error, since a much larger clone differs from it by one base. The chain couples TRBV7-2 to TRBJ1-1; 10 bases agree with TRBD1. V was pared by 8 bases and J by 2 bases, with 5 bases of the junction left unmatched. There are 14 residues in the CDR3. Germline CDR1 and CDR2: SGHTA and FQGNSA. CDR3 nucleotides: TGTGCCAGCCGCTGGACAGGGGGTAACACTGAAGCTTTCTTT. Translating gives CASRWTGGNTEAFF.

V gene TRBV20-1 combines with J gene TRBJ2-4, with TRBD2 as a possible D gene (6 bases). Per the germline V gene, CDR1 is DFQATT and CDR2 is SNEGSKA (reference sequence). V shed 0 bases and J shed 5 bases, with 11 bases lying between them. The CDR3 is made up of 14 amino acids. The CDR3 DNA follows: TGCAGTGCTAGAGACCCAGGGAGGCAAAACATTCAGTACTTC. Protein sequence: CSARDPGRQNIQYF.